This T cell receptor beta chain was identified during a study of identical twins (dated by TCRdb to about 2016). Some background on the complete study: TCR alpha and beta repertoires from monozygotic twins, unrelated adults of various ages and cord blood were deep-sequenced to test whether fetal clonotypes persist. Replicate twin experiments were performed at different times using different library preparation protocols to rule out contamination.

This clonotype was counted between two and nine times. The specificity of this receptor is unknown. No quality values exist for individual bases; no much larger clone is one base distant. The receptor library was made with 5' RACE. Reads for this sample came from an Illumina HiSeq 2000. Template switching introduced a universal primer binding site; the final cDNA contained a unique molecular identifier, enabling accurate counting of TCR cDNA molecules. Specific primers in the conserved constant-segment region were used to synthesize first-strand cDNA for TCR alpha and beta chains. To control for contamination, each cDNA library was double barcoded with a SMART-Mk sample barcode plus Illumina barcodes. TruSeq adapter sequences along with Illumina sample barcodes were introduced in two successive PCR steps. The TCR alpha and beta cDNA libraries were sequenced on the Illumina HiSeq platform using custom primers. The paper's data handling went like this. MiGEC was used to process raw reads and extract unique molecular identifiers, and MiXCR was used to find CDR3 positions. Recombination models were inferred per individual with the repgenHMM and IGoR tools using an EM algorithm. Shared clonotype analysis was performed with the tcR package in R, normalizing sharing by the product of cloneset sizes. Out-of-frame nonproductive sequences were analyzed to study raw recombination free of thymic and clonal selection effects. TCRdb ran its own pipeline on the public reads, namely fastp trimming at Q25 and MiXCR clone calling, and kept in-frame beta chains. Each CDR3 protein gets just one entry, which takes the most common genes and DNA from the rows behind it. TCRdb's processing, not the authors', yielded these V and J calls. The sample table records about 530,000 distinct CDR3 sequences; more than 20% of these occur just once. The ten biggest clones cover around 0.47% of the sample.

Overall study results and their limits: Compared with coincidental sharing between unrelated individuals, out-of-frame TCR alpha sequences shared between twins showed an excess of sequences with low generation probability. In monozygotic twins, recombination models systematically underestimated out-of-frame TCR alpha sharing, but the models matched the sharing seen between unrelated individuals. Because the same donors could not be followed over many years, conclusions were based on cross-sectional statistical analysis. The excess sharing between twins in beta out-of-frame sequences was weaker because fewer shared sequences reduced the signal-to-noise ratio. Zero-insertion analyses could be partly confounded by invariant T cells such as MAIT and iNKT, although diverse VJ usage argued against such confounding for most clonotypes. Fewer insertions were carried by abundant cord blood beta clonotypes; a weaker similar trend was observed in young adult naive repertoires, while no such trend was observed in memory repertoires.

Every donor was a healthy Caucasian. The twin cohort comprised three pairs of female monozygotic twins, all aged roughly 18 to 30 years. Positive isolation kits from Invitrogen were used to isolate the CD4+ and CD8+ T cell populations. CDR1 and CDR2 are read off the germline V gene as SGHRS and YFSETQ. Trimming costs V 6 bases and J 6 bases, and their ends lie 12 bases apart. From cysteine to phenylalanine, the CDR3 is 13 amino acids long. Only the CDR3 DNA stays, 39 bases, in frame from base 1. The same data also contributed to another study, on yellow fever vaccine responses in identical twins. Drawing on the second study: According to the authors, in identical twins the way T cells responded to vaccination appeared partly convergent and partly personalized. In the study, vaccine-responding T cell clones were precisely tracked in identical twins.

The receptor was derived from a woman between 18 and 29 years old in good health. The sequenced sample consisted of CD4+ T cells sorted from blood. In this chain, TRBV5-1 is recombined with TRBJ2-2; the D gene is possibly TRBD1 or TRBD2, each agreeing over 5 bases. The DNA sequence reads TGCGCCAGCAAGAAAGGGGAGCCCGGGGAGCTGTTTTTT. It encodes CASKKGEPGELFF.